A single sample is the source of the 30 T cell receptor beta chains below, sequenced in a study of T cell changes during pregnancy in multiple sclerosis. TCRdb keeps only in-frame clones here, not all; method: immunoSEQ multiplex PCR. The profile shows tens of thousands of clones, around nine tenths of them singletons. The specimen comprised CD4+ T cells from peripheral blood mononuclear cells, sampled in the second trimester of pregnancy. These receptors all come from a female donor with multiple sclerosis, enrolled in a pregnancy study.

V and J are TRBV7-9 and TRBJ1-6; possible D gene TRBD1, 6 bases. V gave up 5 bases and J gave up 9 bases, with 11 bases separating them. Germline CDR1 SEHNR, CDR2 FQNEAQ (reference sequence). This CDR3 contains 13 residues. The CDR3 coding sequence is TGTGCCAGCAGCGCAGGGGAGGGTTCACCCCTCCACTTT. Translation gives CASSAGEGSPLHF.

This chain connects TRBV19 to TRBJ2-5, with D tentatively TRBD2 (6 bases). Germline-derived CDR1 and CDR2 are LNHDA and SQIVND (reference sequence). The CDR3 is 16 amino acids. Trimming left V 2 bases short and J 2 bases short, with 15 bases between. The CDR3 DNA reads TGTGCCAGTAGTATACTTCGGTCGAGCGGGCAAGAGACCCAGTACTTC. It translates to CASSILRSSGQETQYF.

This clone occurred a few times. The J gene is TRBJ2-7, the V gene TRBV19, with D perhaps matching TRBD2 (5 bases). Trimming took off 10 bases at V and 7 bases at J, with 26 bases between the two ends. The CDR3 has 15 residues. CDR1 is LNHDA and CDR2 is SQIVND in the germline V gene (reference sequence). The CDR3, as DNA: TGTGCCACCTCACGAGTATCGGGGAGTACGCTAGAGCAGTACTTC. This gives the protein CATSRVSGSTLEQYF. The entire variable domain, with the rest obtained from reference TRBV19 and TRBJ2-7, is as follows: DGGITQSPKYLFRKEGQNVTLSCEQNLNHDAMYWYRQDPGQGLRLIYYSQIVNDFQKGDIAEGYSVSREKKESFPLTVTSAQKNPTAFYLCATSRVSGSTLEQYFGPGTRLTVT.

This chain connects TRBV27 to TRBJ1-5; possibly TRBD1 for D (6 bases). V was clipped by 0 bases and J by 1 base, with 10 bases between them. Germline assignment: CDR1 MNHEY and CDR2 SMNVEV (reference sequence). CDR3 length equals 16 residues. In nucleotides, the CDR3 is TGTGCCAGCAGTTTATCCGGCAGGGGAAGCAATCAGCCCCAGCATTTT. The encoded protein is CASSLSGRGSNQPQHF.

The V and J genes are TRBV6-1 and TRBJ1-5; D not certain. V was trimmed by 7 bases and J by 4 bases, leaving 14 bases between them. This CDR3 is 14 amino acids long. Germline V gene data show CDR1 as MNHNS and CDR2 as SASEGT. CDR3 sequence reads: CASTASGKNQPQHF. The DNA for the CDR3 is TGTGCCAGCACCGCATCCGGGAAGAATCAGCCCCAGCATTTT.

This clone was counted between two and nine times. V gene TRBV6-1 combines with J gene TRBJ1-5; 8 bases fit TRBD1. Germline V gene data show CDR1 as MNHNS and CDR2 as SASEGT. The CDR3 is made up of 14 amino acids. Germline trimming cut 3 bases from V and 4 bases from J; bases unmatched to any gene: 2. The CDR3 coding sequence is TGTGCCAGCAGTGAGGGACAGGTGAATCAGCCCCAGCATTTT. This codes for CASSEGQVNQPQHF.

The chain is built from TRBV5-1 and TRBJ2-5; D is uncertain. CDR1 and CDR2 from the germline V gene are SGHRS and YFSETQ. The CDR3 has 14 amino acids. Trimming took off 0 bases at V and 2 bases at J, with 8 bases between the two ends. The DNA for the CDR3 is TGCGCCAGCAGCTTGGTAACAAATCAAGAGACCCAGTACTTC. Translating gives CASSLVTNQETQYF.

The chain joins TRBV9 to TRBJ1-3; unclear D gene. Between the trimmed V and J ends, which lost 0 bases and 0 bases, there was a span of 7 bases. Germline loops: CDR1 SGDLS, CDR2 YYNGEE. This CDR3 contains 15 residues. CDR3 protein: CASSVGMSSGNTIYF. The CDR3 DNA is TGTGCCAGCAGCGTAGGTATGTCCTCTGGAAACACCATATATTTT.

This clone was counted only a few times. The rearrangement links TRBV11-2 to TRBJ2-5; TRBD1 matches at 9 bases. The CDR3 spans 14 residues. V shed 3 bases, J shed 6 bases, and the junction held 5 bases outside the gene matches. Germline V gene sequence: CDR1 SGHAT, CDR2 FQNNGV. The CDR3 coding sequence is TGTGCCAGCAGCTTCAGGACAGGGGAGCAGACCCAGTACTTC. Protein: CASSFRTGEQTQYF. The full variable domain, its missing parts supplied by reference TRBV11-2 and TRBJ2-5, is EAGVAQSPRYKIIEKRQSVAFWCNPISGHATLYWYQQILGQGPKLLIQFQNNGVVDDSQLPKDRFSAERLKGVDSTLKIQPAKLEDSAVYLCASSFRTGEQTQYFGPGTRLLVL.

The chain has TRBV9 and TRBJ2-5; TRBD2 matches at 9 bases. Germline CDR1 SGDLS, CDR2 YYNGEE. Unmatched junction bases numbered 8, after V lost 0 bases and J lost 5 bases. The CDR3 extends over 16 amino acids. In DNA form, the CDR3 reads TGTGCCAGCAGCGTAGATTGGCGGGGGGGCCGGGAGACCCAGTACTTC. Protein: CASSVDWRGGRETQYF.

This clone has only a few counts. The genes are TRBV29-1 and TRBJ1-5; 9 bases match TRBD1. Germline loops: CDR1 SQVTM, CDR2 ANQGSEA. The trim removed 6 bases at V and 5 bases at J, leaving 5 bases unmatched. The CDR3 contains 13 residues. The CDR3 loop is CSVGTGRDQPQHF. Here the CDR3 DNA reads TGCAGCGTAGGGACAGGGAGAGATCAGCCCCAGCATTTT.

This clone came up a few times. The chain combines TRBV10-3 with TRBJ1-6; TRBD1 matches at 12 bases. Per germline, CDR1 ENHRY and CDR2 SYGVKD. The CDR3 consists of 16 residues. The V segment lost 3 bases and the J segment 7 bases; nucleotides outside the gene matches: 4. The CDR3 region is CAISERDRGQNSPLHF. The CDR3 coding sequence is TGTGCCATCAGTGAAAGGGACAGGGGGCAAAATTCACCCCTCCACTTT.

The rearrangement links TRBV27 to TRBJ2-7, with D tentatively TRBD2 (5 bases). CDR3 length equals 14 residues. Trimming shortened V by 2 bases and J by 6 bases, and 14 bases separated the two germline ends. The germline gives CDR1 MNHEY, CDR2 SMNVEV (reference sequence). In DNA, the CDR3 is TGTGCCAGCAGTTTAGGATTTGGGAGATCCGAGCAGTACTTC. Translating it yields CASSLGFGRSEQYF.

This rearrangement joins TRBV11-3 to TRBJ2-7; 7 nucleotides agree with TRBD1. This CDR3 spans 13 amino acids. The germline CDR1 and CDR2 sequences are SGHNT and YENEEA. The ends lost 5 bases at V and 6 bases at J; junction bases unmatched: 7. The CDR3 region has the DNA TGTGCCAGCAGCAACCGACAGGGCGGCGAGCAGTACTTC. This translates into CASSNRQGGEQYF.

The V gene is TRBV14, the J gene TRBJ2-3; 7 bases are shared with TRBD1. This CDR3 has 15 amino acids. The V and J ends lost 2 bases and 1 base, in that order; junction bases with no gene match: 3. CDR1 and CDR2 (germline): SGHDN, FVKESK. The CDR3 reads CASSQTTGGTDTQYF. DNA for the CDR3: TGTGCCAGCAGCCAAACCACAGGGGGCACAGATACGCAGTATTTT.

CDR3 sequence: CASSAQPNQPQHF. The CDR3 nucleotides read TGTGCCAGCAGTGCACAGCCAAATCAGCCCCAGCATTTT. The rearrangement joins TRBV6-1 to TRBJ1-5; D is unclear. This CDR3 is built from 13 residues. Trimming removed 4 bases at V and 4 bases at J, with 8 bases between. Germline V gene data show CDR1 as MNHNS and CDR2 as SASEGT.

The chain carries TRBV5-1 and TRBJ2-7, with D uncertain. The V gene lost 5 bases and the J gene lost 3 bases, with 9 bases spanning the gap. The CDR3 is made up of 12 amino acids. In germline, CDR1 is SGHRS, CDR2 YFSETQ. The CDR3 sequence: CASRAADYEQYF. Written as DNA, the CDR3 is TGCGCCAGCAGAGCCGCGGACTACGAGCAGTACTTC.

The chain employs TRBV30 and TRBJ1-1; TRBD1 agrees at 7 bases. From germline, CDR1 is GTSNPN and CDR2 SVGIG (reference sequence). J gave up 5 bases and V 2 bases, and 14 bases lay outside the gene matches. There are 16 residues in the CDR3. This CDR3 is CAWSKWQGVSFTEAFF. As DNA, the CDR3 is TGTGCCTGGAGTAAGTGGCAGGGGGTATCCTTTACTGAAGCTTTCTTT.

This sequence joins TRBV28 and TRBJ2-7; TRBD1 matches 9 bases. CDR1 is MDHEN and CDR2 is SYDVKM in the germline V gene. The CDR3 covers 15 residues. V lost 3 bases, J lost 5 bases, and 8 bases stayed unmatched. This chain's CDR3 is CASSFSGTGSNEQYF. The DNA for the CDR3 is TGTGCCAGCAGTTTTAGTGGGACAGGGTCTAACGAGCAGTACTTC.

This rearrangement joins TRBV5-1 to TRBJ1-1; D might be TRBD1 (6 bases). V lost 4 bases and J lost 4, with 8 bases in between. The CDR3 extends over 12 amino acids. CDR1 is SGHRS and CDR2 is YFSETQ in the germline V gene. The CDR3 sequence: CASSQTGTEAFF. The DNA for the CDR3 is TGCGCCAGCAGCCAGACAGGCACTGAAGCTTTCTTT.

This chain uses TRBV5-1 with TRBJ2-5; a possible D gene is TRBD2 (6 bases). Germline values: CDR1 SGHRS, CDR2 YFSETQ. The V and J ends lost 2 bases and 4 bases respectively, with 9 bases between them. The CDR3 length is 13 residues. CDR3 in DNA: TGCGCCAGCAGCTTAGGAGGGATAGAGACCCAGTACTTC. Protein product: CASSLGGIETQYF.

The rearrangement joins TRBV15 to TRBJ2-2, with TRBD2 identical over 10 bases. The germline CDR1 and CDR2 sequences are LNHNV and YYDKDF (reference sequence). V lost 0 bases, J lost 4 bases, and 8 bases stayed unmatched. This CDR3 region has 18 residues. DNA for the CDR3: TGTGCCACCAGCAGAGATTCGAGCGGGAGGGCCGTCACCGGGGAGCTGTTTTTT. Protein product: CATSRDSSGRAVTGELFF.

This clone was observed a handful of times. J is TRBJ2-7 and V is TRBV21-1; the D call of TRBD2 is as the table states it, not checked on the DNA. TRBV21-1 is classified as a pseudogene. The CDR3 contains 17 residues. The CDR3 DNA sequence: TGTGCCAGCAGCAAATCAGGACTAGCGGGAGTAGTCTACGAGCAGTACTTC. Protein product: CASSKSGLAGVVYEQYF.

The chain employs TRBV7-9 and TRBJ2-3; 13 positions match TRBD2. With V trimmed by 5 bases and J by 8 bases, 10 bases remained unmatched. CDR1 and CDR2 (germline): SEHNR, FQNEAQ (reference sequence). This CDR3 has 16 amino acids. CDR3 loop: CASSLPGLAGRGTQYF. DNA for the CDR3: TGTGCCAGCAGCCTACCGGGACTAGCGGGACGGGGTACGCAGTATTTT.

This chain uses TRBV18 with TRBJ2-1; 10 bases match TRBD1. The CDR3 is made up of 16 amino acids. Germline values: CDR1 KGHSH, CDR2 LQKENI. The trim removed 3 bases at V and 0 bases at J, leaving 2 bases unmatched. Here the CDR3 DNA reads TGTGCCAGCTCACCGGACAGGGGGTACTCCTACAATGAGCAGTTCTTC. It translates to CASSPDRGYSYNEQFF. Full variable domain (remainder filled in from reference TRBV18 and TRBJ2-1): NAGVMQNPRHLVRRRGQEARLRCSPMKGHSHVYWYRQLPEEGLKFMVYLQKENIIDESGMPKERFSAEFPKEGPSILRIQQVVRGDSAAYFCASSPDRGYSYNEQFFGPGTRLTVL.

The genes are TRBV9 and TRBJ2-3, with D perhaps TRBD1 (6 bases). Trimming took off 7 bases at V and 6 bases at J, with 24 bases between the two ends. CDR3 length: 16 residues. CDR1 is SGDLS, CDR2 YYNGEE, per germline. The CDR3 nucleotides read TGTGCCAGCCAGCGAACCGGGACAAATAGGTCCGATACGCAGTATTTT. Amino acids: CASQRTGTNRSDTQYF.

V and J are TRBV28 and TRBJ2-7; 9 bases match TRBD1. The germline V gene encodes CDR1 MDHEN and CDR2 SYDVKM. This CDR3 has 18 amino acids. With V trimmed by 5 bases and J by 5 bases, 19 bases remained unmatched. CDR3 nucleotides: TGTGCCAGCAGTGCCCCGGGGACAGGGACCGCGGTATCGAACGAGCAGTACTTC. Protein: CASSAPGTGTAVSNEQYF.

The chain couples TRBV7-2 to TRBJ1-5, with 7 nucleotides matching TRBD1. This CDR3 contains 15 residues. With 5 bases clipped from V and 3 bases from J, the junction kept 7 bases outside the gene matches. The germline V gene has CDR1 SGHTA and CDR2 FQGNSA. The CDR3 DNA is TGTGCCAGCAGCCAGGGGGGTCTTGTCAATCAGCCCCAGCATTTT. It translates to CASSQGGLVNQPQHF.

The chain recombines TRBV27 with TRBJ1-1; 7 bases agree with TRBD1. The CDR3 runs to 15 residues. After removal of 10 bases from V and 0 bases from J, the junction contained 11 bases not matched to a gene. The germline V gene has CDR1 MNHEY and CDR2 SMNVEV (reference sequence). CDR3 sequence (DNA): TGTGCCACCTCTCGGAGGGACAGAGTGAACACTGAAGCTTTCTTT. It codes for CATSRRDRVNTEAFF.

V gene TRBV2 combines with J gene TRBJ2-2; TRBD1 aligns across 7 bases. CDR1 is SNHLY and CDR2 is FYNNEI in the germline V gene. The V and J ends lost 8 bases and 6 bases, in that order; junction bases with no gene match: 3. CDR3 length: 12 residues. CDR3 sequence (DNA): TGTGCCAGCGGACAGGCCGCCGGGGAGCTGTTTTTT. It specifies CASGQAAGELFF.